This passage covers 25 T cell receptor beta chains from one sample sequenced in a study of T-cell reconstitution after alpha-beta-depleted transplantation in children. Preparing the TCRbeta library involved the use of unique molecular identifiers. TCRdb fed the PCR reads into MiXCR, producing one record per CDR3 protein. The table includes approximately 230,000 distinct CDR3 sequences, about a quarter detected once. The input for sequencing was PBMCs, taken before TCRalphabeta/CD19-depleted stem cell transplant. The receptors shown here come from a girl aged 2-10 years with Fanconi anemia, due to receive a stem cell transplant.

This clonotype showed up many times. The chain recombines TRBV6-4 with TRBJ2-3; D uncertain. With 4 bases removed from V and 0 bases from J, the gap between germline ends came to 14 bases. Germline assignment: CDR1 MRHNA and CDR2 SNTAGT. The CDR3 loop spans 16 amino acids. CDR3 sequence reads: CASSAREMMSTDTQYF. CDR3 sequence (DNA): TGTGCCAGCAGTGCTCGCGAAATGATGAGCACAGATACGCAGTATTTT.

The genes are TRBV29-1 and TRBJ2-3; 13 bases are shared with TRBD2. CDR1 is SQVTM, CDR2 ANQGSEA, per germline. V was clipped by 5 bases and J by 5 bases; unmatched bases: 7. The CDR3 consists of 15 residues. CDR3 nucleotide sequence: TGCAGCGTTCCTGGACTAGCGGGAGCAATAGATACGCAGTATTTT. Translating it yields CSVPGLAGAIDTQYF.

The J gene is TRBJ2-7, the V gene TRBV9; 8 bases line up with TRBD2. The J segment lost 5 bases and the V segment lost 0 bases, leaving 4 bases of the junction unmatched. Germline V gene lookup returns CDR1 SGDLS and CDR2 YYNGEE. The CDR3 totals 14 residues. CDR3 nucleotides: TGTGCCAGCAGCGTAGGCGGGGGGTTGCACGAGCAGTACTTC. This codes for CASSVGGGLHEQYF.

Ten or more counts support this clonotype. The rearrangement joins TRBV29-1 to TRBJ2-1; 15 bases map to TRBD2. Germline assignment: CDR1 SQVTM and CDR2 ANQGSEA. Unmatched junction bases numbered 7, after V lost 1 base and J lost 3 bases. This CDR3 comprises 18 residues. DNA of the CDR3: TGCAGCGTTGAAGGGACTAGCGGGAGGGAACTTTACTACAATGAGCAGTTCTTC. Protein product: CSVEGTSGRELYYNEQFF.

There are many counts of this clonotype. This sequence joins TRBV29-1 and TRBJ2-1, with D perhaps assigned TRBD1 or TRBD2 (5 bases each). The CDR3 is made up of 17 amino acids. Germline CDR1 is SQVTM and CDR2 is ANQGSEA. With 2 bases removed from V and 0 bases from J, the gap between germline ends came to 17 bases. The CDR3, as DNA: TGCAGCGTTGAACCCCCCGGGGCGGTGAGCTCCTACAATGAGCAGTTCTTC. Amino acid sequence: CSVEPPGAVSSYNEQFF.

This clonotype was picked up many times. This chain joins TRBV20-1 and TRBJ2-1, with TRBD2 identical over 8 bases. Germline V lookup: CDR1 DFQATT, CDR2 SNEGSKA (reference sequence). This CDR3 is built from 16 residues. V gave up 1 base and J gave up 2 bases; unmatched junction bases: 7. CDR3 nucleotides: TGCAGTGCTAGAGTGGGGGCGGGGGGCCCCTACAATGAGCAGTTCTTC. This codes for CSARVGAGGPYNEQFF.

The V and J genes are TRBV20-1 and TRBJ2-7; 12 bases fit TRBD2. After removal of 4 bases from V and 4 bases from J, the junction contained 5 bases not matched to a gene. The CDR3 has 14 amino acids. In germline, CDR1 is DFQATT, CDR2 SNEGSKA (reference sequence). Here the CDR3 reads CSAKRTSGDYEQYF. In DNA form, the CDR3 reads TGCAGTGCTAAACGGACTAGCGGGGATTACGAGCAGTACTTC.

The V gene is TRBV7-2, the J gene TRBJ1-1; D gene unclear. From germline, CDR1 is SGHTA and CDR2 FQGNSA. V was pared by 5 bases and J by 7 bases, with 14 bases between. The length of the CDR3 is 13 residues. The DNA for the CDR3 is TGTGCCAGCAGCCAATTGGACGGGATTGAAGCTTTCTTT. Amino acids: CASSQLDGIEAFF.

In DNA, the CDR3 is TGTGCCAGCAGCTTAATCGCCCCCGGAGTTGTAGCGGGGTACTCCTACGAGCAGTACTTC. This codes for CASSLIAPGVVAGYSYEQYF. The V gene is TRBV7-6, the J gene TRBJ2-7; 8 bases match TRBD2. CDR1 and CDR2 (germline): SGHVS, FNYEAQ. Germline trimming cut 2 bases from V and 0 bases from J; bases unmatched to any gene: 18. CDR3 length: 20 amino acids.

The CDR3 DNA follows: TGTGCCGGGACAGGGTCCACAGATACGCAGTATTTT. Translating gives CAGTGSTDTQYF. This rearrangement joins TRBV28 to TRBJ2-3, with 9 nucleotides matching TRBD1. The length of the CDR3 is 12 residues. The junction had 2 bases not matched to a gene; V was cut back by 11 bases and J by 2 bases. In germline, CDR1 is MDHEN, CDR2 SYDVKM.

This clonotype was seen ten or more times. V usage is TRBV12-3 or TRBV12-4 and J usage is TRBJ2-5; TRBD2 aligns across 12 bases. The CDR3 length is 14 residues. V shed 5 bases, J shed 4 bases, and the junction held 2 bases outside the gene matches. CDR3 amino acids: CASSLTSGGETQYF. In DNA, the CDR3 is TGTGCCAGCAGTCTGACTAGCGGGGGAGAGACCCAGTACTTC.

The chain carries TRBV29-1 and TRBJ1-2, with a possible D match to TRBD1 (6 bases). V dropped 3 bases and J dropped 8 bases, with 10 bases sitting between them. CDR1 is SQVTM and CDR2 is ANQGSEA in the germline V gene. The CDR3 runs 11 residues. CDR3 in DNA: TGCAGCGTTGAGTGGACAGTCGGCTACACCTTC. Its translation is CSVEWTVGYTF. The full variable domain, its missing parts supplied by reference TRBV29-1 and TRBJ1-2, is SAVISQKPSRDICQRGTSLTIQCQVDSQVTMMFWYRQQPGQSLTLIATANQGSEATYESGFVIDKFPISRPNLTFSTLTVSNMSPEDSSIYLCSVEWTVGYTFGSGTRLTVV.

This clonotype was seen at least ten times. The rearrangement links TRBV6-5 to TRBJ2-6; 9 positions match TRBD1. The CDR3 sequence is 18 residues long. The V segment lost 4 bases and the J segment 1 base; nucleotides outside the gene matches: 8. Per germline, CDR1 MNHEY and CDR2 SVGAGI. CDR3 coding DNA: TGTGCCAGCAGTTTTACCGGGACAGGGAGATCTGGGGCCAACGTCCTGACTTTC. Protein: CASSFTGTGRSGANVLTF.

The chain has TRBV6-5 and TRBJ2-3; D perhaps matches TRBD2 (5 bases). Between the trimmed V and J ends, which lost 0 bases and 0 bases, there was a span of 13 bases. Germline CDR1 is MNHEY and CDR2 is SVGAGI. The CDR3 is 17 amino acids. CDR3 region: CASSYSDKGVSTDTQYF. The CDR3 DNA sequence: TGTGCCAGCAGTTACTCCGACAAGGGAGTCAGCACAGATACGCAGTATTTT.

This clonotype was observed a few times. The chain joins TRBV5-1 to TRBJ2-3, with 9 bases aligning to TRBD1. V was clipped by 4 bases and J by 2 bases; unmatched bases: 5. The CDR3 extends over 15 amino acids. Germline V gene data show CDR1 as SGHRS and CDR2 as YFSETQ. In DNA form, the CDR3 reads TGCGCCAGCAGCCTTGACAGGGGGATCACAGATACGCAGTATTTT. Translated, it gives CASSLDRGITDTQYF. Using reference TRBV5-1 and TRBJ2-3 for the parts outside the CDR3, the full variable domain is KAGVTQTPRYLIKTRGQQVTLSCSPISGHRSVSWYQQTPGQGLQFLFEYFSETQRNKGNFPGRFSGRQFSNSRSEMNVSTLELGDSALYLCASSLDRGITDTQYFGPGTRLTVL.

The V gene is TRBV7-6, the J gene TRBJ2-7; a possible D gene is TRBD1 (6 bases). The CDR3 consists of 14 residues. Germline CDR1 is SGHVS and CDR2 is FNYEAQ. Trimming removed 0 bases from V and 2 bases from J, with 8 bases in between. The CDR3 DNA is TGTGCCAGCAGCTTAGCGCACAGGGCCTACGAGCAGTACTTC. As protein: CASSLAHRAYEQYF.

V is TRBV20-1 and J is TRBJ2-3; D uncertain. CDR1 DFQATT and CDR2 SNEGSKA come from the germline V gene (reference sequence). V lost 8 bases and J lost 2, with 17 bases in between. The CDR3 spans 14 residues. The CDR3 DNA sequence: TGCAGTACGCAATACTCTCAGTACACAGATACGCAGTATTTT. Residues: CSTQYSQYTDTQYF.

At least ten counts were recorded for this clonotype. The chain uses TRBV29-1 and TRBJ1-2, with a tentative D call TRBD1 (6 bases). This CDR3 is built from 11 residues. V lost 5 bases to trimming and J lost 6 bases, with 10 bases between them. CDR1 and CDR2 (germline): SQVTM, ANQGSEA. CDR3 in DNA: TGCAGCGTTTCAGGGGAAGATGGCTACACCTTC. This translates into CSVSGEDGYTF. The full variable domain, completed using reference TRBV29-1 and TRBJ1-2, is SAVISQKPSRDICQRGTSLTIQCQVDSQVTMMFWYRQQPGQSLTLIATANQGSEATYESGFVIDKFPISRPNLTFSTLTVSNMSPEDSSIYLCSVSGEDGYTFGSGTRLTVV.

This chain uses TRBV11-2 with TRBJ1-5; D unresolved. V was shortened by 0 bases and J by 6 bases, with 6 bases between the two germline ends. CDR1 and CDR2 from the germline V gene are SGHAT and FQNNGV. This CDR3 region has 13 residues. DNA of the CDR3: TGTGCCAGCAGCTTAGATCTCCCTCAGCCCCAGCATTTT. This sequence encodes CASSLDLPQPQHF. Drawing the rest from reference TRBV11-2 and TRBJ1-5, the complete variable domain is EAGVAQSPRYKIIEKRQSVAFWCNPISGHATLYWYQQILGQGPKLLIQFQNNGVVDDSQLPKDRFSAERLKGVDSTLKIQPAKLEDSAVYLCASSLDLPQPQHFGDGTRLSIL.

This clonotype showed up many times. The chain uses TRBV29-1 and TRBJ2-1; no definite D call. CDR3 length equals 15 residues. Germline V CDR1 and CDR2: SQVTM, ANQGSEA. Trimming left V 4 bases short and J 0 bases short, with 13 bases between. The CDR3 loop reads CSVGVRLSSYNEQFF. DNA of the CDR3: TGCAGCGTTGGGGTAAGACTGAGCTCCTACAATGAGCAGTTCTTC.

The chain joins TRBV29-1 to TRBJ1-1; D perhaps matches TRBD1 (5 bases). CDR1 SQVTM and CDR2 ANQGSEA come from the germline V gene. V was pared by 5 bases and J by 0 bases, with 16 bases between. The CDR3 spans 15 residues. CDR3 region: CSVSRGGLLNTEAFF. In DNA form, the CDR3 reads TGCAGCGTTTCCCGCGGGGGACTGCTGAACACTGAAGCTTTCTTT.

This clonotype was seen many times. The chain recombines TRBV12-3 or TRBV12-4 with TRBJ1-4, with D uncertain. The CDR3 runs 12 residues. Trimming removed 1 base at V and 8 bases at J, with 5 bases between. The CDR3 DNA is TGTGCCAGCAGTTTAGACCGGGAAAAACTGTTTTTT. It translates to CASSLDREKLFF.

This clonotype was observed at least ten times. The chain combines TRBV29-1 with TRBJ2-7; 9 positions agree with TRBD1. This CDR3 is built from 14 residues. After removal of 6 bases from V and 0 bases from J, the junction contained 6 bases not matched to a gene. The germline V gene encodes CDR1 SQVTM and CDR2 ANQGSEA. CDR3 coding DNA: TGCAGCGTGCGACAGGGGGTGAGCTCCTACGAGCAGTACTTC. Encoded protein: CSVRQGVSSYEQYF.

The CDR3: CSASLGPRSPLHF. CDR3 nucleotide sequence: TGCAGTGCTAGCCTTGGCCCACGATCACCCCTCCACTTT. The genes are TRBV20-1 and TRBJ1-6; D not certain. The CDR3 is 13 residues long. V was pared by 3 bases and J by 10 bases, with 13 bases between. Germline CDR1 is DFQATT and CDR2 is SNEGSKA (reference sequence).

This clonotype was observed many times. The gene calls are TRBV12-3 or TRBV12-4 and TRBJ1-2; 11 bases are shared with TRBD1. The junction had 2 bases not matched to a gene; V was cut back by 2 bases and J by 6 bases. The CDR3 runs to 14 residues. The CDR3 is CASSLMDRGHGYTF. Written as DNA, the CDR3 is TGTGCCAGCAGTTTAATGGACAGGGGGCATGGCTACACCTTC.